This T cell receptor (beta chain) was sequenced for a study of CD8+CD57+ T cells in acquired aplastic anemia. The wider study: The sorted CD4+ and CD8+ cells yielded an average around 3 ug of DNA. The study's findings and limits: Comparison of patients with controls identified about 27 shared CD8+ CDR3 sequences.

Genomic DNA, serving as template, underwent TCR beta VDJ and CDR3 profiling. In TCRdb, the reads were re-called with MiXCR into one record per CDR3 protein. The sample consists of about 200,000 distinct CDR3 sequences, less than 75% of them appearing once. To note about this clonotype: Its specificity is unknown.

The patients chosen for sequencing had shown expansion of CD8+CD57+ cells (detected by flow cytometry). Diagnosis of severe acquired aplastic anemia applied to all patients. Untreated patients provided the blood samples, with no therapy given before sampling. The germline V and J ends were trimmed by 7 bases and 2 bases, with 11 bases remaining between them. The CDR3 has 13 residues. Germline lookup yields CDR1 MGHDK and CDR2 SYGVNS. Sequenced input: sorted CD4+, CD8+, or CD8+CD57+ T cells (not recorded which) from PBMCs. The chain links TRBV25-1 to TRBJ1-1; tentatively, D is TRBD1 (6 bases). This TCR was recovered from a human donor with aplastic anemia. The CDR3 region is CASKRGGNTEAFF. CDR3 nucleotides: TGTGCCAGCAAGAGGGGGGGAAACACTGAAGCTTTCTTT.